This T cell receptor (beta chain) was identified during a study of cytomegalovirus exposure and HLA in healthy donors. Study results and caveats: What was likely a sequencing artifact was a cluster of highly shared sequence variants. Being productive about 90% or about 30% of the time was typical of most TCR beta V segments in an earlier analysis. An assumption of roughly uniform sequencing depth across donors underlay the presence/absence analyses.

This clone was recorded a few times. The antigen is undetermined. Likely unrecorded immune exposures existed in these nominally healthy donors. The germline V gene encodes CDR1 SGDLS and CDR2 YYNGEE. V lost 3 bases, J lost 5 bases, and 8 bases stayed unmatched. The CDR3 length is 15 residues. The PCR contained 60 Vbeta and 13 Jbeta primers. Sequenced by immunoSEQ multiplex PCR; TCRdb stores in-frame clones only, minus some. The sample gives 200,000 or so clones, approximately 81% of which show up once; about 0.26% is in the top ten. This receptor was taken from a boy younger than 18 in good health and CMV-seronegative. The chain is built from TRBV9 and TRBJ2-5; 9 nucleotides line up with TRBD2. Sequencing input: PBMCs. The CDR3 nucleotides are TGTGCCAGCAGCGGCCTAGGGGCGGGGGGGGAGACCCAGTACTTC. Translating it yields CASSGLGAGGETQYF.